One sample yielded the 4 T cell receptor beta chains listed below, sequenced in a study of radiotherapy plus CTLA-4 blockade in lung cancer. Clones were sequenced by immunoSEQ multiplex PCR, and TCRdb holds only the in-frame ones, with some missing. The sample holds some 30,000 clones; about four fifths are singletons and the top ten take 16%. This sample comprised peripheral blood, obtained from a patient treated with radiotherapy plus ipilimumab. The receptors were gathered from a human donor with non-small cell lung cancer that progressed on radiotherapy plus ipilimumab.

This chain joins TRBV5-1 and TRBJ2-2; D gene ambiguous. V was clipped by 0 bases and J by 2 bases, with 8 bases between them. CDR1 SGHRS and CDR2 YFSETQ come from the germline V gene. This CDR3 comprises 15 residues. In DNA form, the CDR3 reads TGCGCCAGCAGCTTGGCCAGCTATAACACCGGGGAGCTGTTTTTT. Translated, it gives CASSLASYNTGELFF.

This chain uses TRBV4-1 with TRBJ2-2, with a possible D match to TRBD1 (6 bases). The CDR3 extends over 17 amino acids. With 1 base removed from V and 3 bases from J, the gap between germline ends came to 15 bases. Per germline, CDR1 MGHRA and CDR2 YSYEKL. The CDR3, as DNA: TGCGCCAGCAGCCAAGGGGGAATGAACAGGGACACCGGGGAGCTGTTTTTT. Translating gives CASSQGGMNRDTGELFF.

This clone showed up just once. The chain links TRBV5-4 to TRBJ2-1; D not resolved. V gave up 1 base and J gave up 3 bases, with 8 bases separating them. Germline V gene sequence: CDR1 SGHNT, CDR2 YYREEE (reference sequence). The CDR3 is 14 amino acids. In nucleotides, the CDR3 is TGTGCCAGCAGCTTGTCCCTAGACTACAATGAGCAGTTCTTC. Translating it yields CASSLSLDYNEQFF.

This chain links TRBV13 with TRBJ2-5; TRBD2 agrees at 7 bases. The germline CDR1 and CDR2 sequences are PRHDT and FYEKMQ (reference sequence). V lost 5 bases, J lost 5 bases, and 11 bases stayed unmatched. The CDR3 extends over 15 amino acids. This CDR3 is CASSPGGTMGETQYF. CDR3 nucleotide sequence: TGTGCCAGCAGCCCCGGCGGGACTATGGGGGAGACCCAGTACTTC.